Following are 24 T cell receptor beta chains from one sample sequenced in a study of monozygotic twins with inflammatory bowel disease. TCRdb reprocessed the 5' RACE reads, keeping one entry per CDR3 protein, no DNA. Its listing shows about 200,000 distinct CDR3 sequences. Material: blood. These receptors were taken from a human donor with ulcerative colitis or Crohn's disease, or a healthy co-twin of an affected twin (not recorded which).

The chain is built from TRBV12-3 or TRBV12-4 and TRBJ2-1. The length of the CDR3 is 14 residues. CDR3 region: CASKGGGSYNEQFF.

The chain joins TRBV2 to TRBJ2-1; TCRdb calls TRBD2, which cannot be checked without DNA. Germline lookup yields CDR1 SNHLY and CDR2 FYNNEI. CDR3 length: 13 residues. Here the CDR3 reads CASTRGLHREQFF.

The chain's CDR3 is CASSLRGLDYNEQFF. The chain employs TRBV3-1 and TRBJ2-1; TCRdb's D call, TRBD2, is unchecked because there is no DNA. This CDR3 comprises 15 residues. Germline lookup yields CDR1 LGHDT and CDR2 YNNKEL (reference sequence).

The chain carries TRBV29-1 and TRBJ1-1; TCRdb's D call, TRBD1, is unchecked because there is no DNA. This CDR3 region has 12 residues. The germline V gene encodes CDR1 SQVTM and CDR2 ANQGSEA. CDR3 protein: CSEDRGRTEAFF.

This chain links TRBV12-3 or TRBV12-4 with TRBJ2-7; TCRdb designates TRBD2, a call that cannot be tested without DNA. The CDR3 contains 15 residues. CDR3 sequence reads: CASSPVAGGMYEQYF.

The V call is TRBV27, the J call TRBJ1-5; TCRdb's D gene call, TRBD1, goes unchecked for lack of DNA. This CDR3 has 13 residues. CDR1 MNHEY and CDR2 SMNVEV come from the germline V gene (reference sequence). The CDR3 is CASRQGLNQPQHF.

V gene TRBV12-3 or TRBV12-4 combines with J gene TRBJ1-5. This CDR3 spans 17 amino acids. The CDR3 loop reads CASSLSGLGPENQPQHF.

The V call is TRBV5-1, the J call TRBJ1-1; TCRdb gives TRBD1 as the D gene, but with no DNA this cannot be confirmed. CDR1 and CDR2 (germline): SGHRS, YFSETQ. The CDR3 extends over 12 amino acids. The CDR3 reads CASSPDRLEAFF.

V gene TRBV18 combines with J gene TRBJ2-5; the TRBD1 assignment by TCRdb is unverifiable without DNA. The CDR3 runs to 17 residues. Germline V CDR1 and CDR2: KGHSH, LQKENI. The CDR3 protein is CASSPPQGDSSQETQYF.

The chain has TRBV28 and TRBJ2-3; lacking DNA, the TRBD2 call made by TCRdb goes unchecked. Germline V gives CDR1 MDHEN, CDR2 SYDVKM. The CDR3 runs 16 residues. This CDR3 is CASSSQGGGATDTQYF.

CDR3 in amino acids: CASSQDSSGGPYEQYF. The chain carries TRBV4-3 and TRBJ2-7; the D gene TCRdb calls, TRBD2, cannot be checked with no DNA. The CDR3 extends over 16 amino acids. Germline V lookup: CDR1 LGHNA, CDR2 YSLEER.

The J gene is TRBJ2-7, the V gene TRBV12-3 or TRBV12-4; TCRdb calls TRBD1, which cannot be checked without DNA. The CDR3 sequence is 13 residues long. This CDR3 is CASRAGAVYEQYF.

The CDR3 protein is CASSYSASGRSRSGELFF. The rearrangement uses TRBV6-2 or TRBV6-3 and TRBJ2-2; checking the TCRdb D call of TRBD2 is not possible without DNA. The CDR3 length is 18 residues. The germline V gene encodes CDR1 MNHEY and CDR2 SVGEGT.

V usage is TRBV4-2 and J usage is TRBJ1-5; the D gene TCRdb calls, TRBD1, cannot be checked with no DNA. Germline CDR1 reads LGHNA; CDR2 reads YNFKEQ. The CDR3 extends over 15 amino acids. CDR3 protein: CASSQDRGPAQPQHF.

V is TRBV20-1 and J is TRBJ2-7; TCRdb reports TRBD2, a call that lacks DNA to check it against. Germline V gives CDR1 DFQATT, CDR2 SNEGSKA (reference sequence). There are 16 residues in the CDR3. This chain's CDR3 is CSASGLAGGRSYEQYF.

The rearrangement links TRBV20-1 to TRBJ2-7. Germline V gene lookup returns CDR1 DFQATT and CDR2 SNEGSKA (reference sequence). The CDR3 is made up of 13 amino acids. This CDR3 is CSASLTFTYEQYF.

The chain employs TRBV7-8 and TRBJ2-3. Germline CDR1 SGHVS, CDR2 FQNEAQ. The CDR3 loop spans 14 amino acids. The CDR3: CASSSSTSFDTQYF.

The chain joins TRBV4-2 to TRBJ2-7; without DNA, the TCRdb call of TRBD2 cannot be checked. Germline V CDR1 and CDR2: LGHNA, YNFKEQ. The CDR3 sequence is 18 residues long. Here the CDR3 reads CASSQVSLDSGRIYEQYF.

V and J are TRBV12-3 or TRBV12-4 and TRBJ2-7. The CDR3 totals 13 residues. CDR3 sequence reads: CASSLLGPYEQYF.

J is TRBJ2-4 and V is TRBV5-1. The CDR3 is made up of 12 amino acids. Germline CDR1 SGHRS, CDR2 YFSETQ. The CDR3 here is CASSLDQNIQYF.

The rearrangement links TRBV2 to TRBJ1-2; without DNA, the TCRdb call of TRBD1 cannot be checked. The CDR3 sequence is 15 residues long. Germline values: CDR1 SNHLY, CDR2 FYNNEI. This chain's CDR3 is CASSTETQGIYGYTF. The full variable domain, rest sourced from reference TRBV2 and TRBJ1-2, is EPEVTQTPSHQVTQMGQEVILRCVPISNHLYFYWYRQILGQKVEFLVSFYNNEISEKSEIFDDQFSVERPDGSNFTLKIRSTKLEDSAMYFCASSTETQGIYGYTFGSGTRLTVV.

The CDR3 is CASSNHRRGPYEQYF. The chain is built from TRBV5-6 and TRBJ2-7; the D call of TRBD1 rests on TCRdb alone, since no DNA is present to check it. There are 15 residues in the CDR3. Germline CDR1 is SGHDT and CDR2 is YYEEEE.

This rearrangement joins TRBV5-1 to TRBJ2-1; TCRdb names TRBD1, which stays unverified in the absence of DNA. This CDR3 is built from 15 residues. The V gene's germline CDR1 is SGHRS and CDR2 YFSETQ. CDR3 in amino acids: CASSPDSSIYNEQFF.

The chain combines TRBV5-1 with TRBJ2-2. CDR1 is SGHRS, CDR2 YFSETQ, per germline. This CDR3 region has 14 residues. This CDR3 is CASSVEANTGELFF.